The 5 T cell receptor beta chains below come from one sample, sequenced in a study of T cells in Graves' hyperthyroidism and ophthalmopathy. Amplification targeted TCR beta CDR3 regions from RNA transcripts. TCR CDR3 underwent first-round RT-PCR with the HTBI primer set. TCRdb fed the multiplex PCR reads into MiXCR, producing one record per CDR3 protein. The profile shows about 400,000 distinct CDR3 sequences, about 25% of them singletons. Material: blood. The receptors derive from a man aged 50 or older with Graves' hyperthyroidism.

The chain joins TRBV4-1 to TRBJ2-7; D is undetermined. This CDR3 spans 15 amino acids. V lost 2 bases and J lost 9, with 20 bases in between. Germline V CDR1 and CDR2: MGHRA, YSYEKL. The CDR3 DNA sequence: TGCGCCAGCAGCCAATCCCCCGCTCGCCCTGATGGGCAGTACTTC. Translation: CASSQSPARPDGQYF.

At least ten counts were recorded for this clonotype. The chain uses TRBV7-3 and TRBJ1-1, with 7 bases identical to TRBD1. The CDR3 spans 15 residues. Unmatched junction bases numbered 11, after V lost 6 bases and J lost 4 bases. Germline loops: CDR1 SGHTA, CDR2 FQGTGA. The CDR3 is CASRPTGEGGTEAFF. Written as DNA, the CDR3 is TGTGCCAGCAGGCCAACAGGGGAAGGGGGCACTGAAGCTTTCTTT. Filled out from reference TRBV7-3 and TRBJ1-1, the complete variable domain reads GAGVSQTPSNKVTEKGKYVELRCDPISGHTALYWYRQSLGQGPEFLIYFQGTGAADDSGLPNDRFFAVRPEGSVSTLKIQRTERGDSAVYLCASRPTGEGGTEAFFGQGTRLTVV.

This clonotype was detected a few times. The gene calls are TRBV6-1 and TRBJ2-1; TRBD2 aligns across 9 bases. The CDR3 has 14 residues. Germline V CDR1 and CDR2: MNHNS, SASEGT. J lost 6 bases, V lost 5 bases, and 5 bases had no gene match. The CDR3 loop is CASSPSSGTNEQFF. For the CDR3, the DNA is TGTGCCAGCAGTCCGTCTAGCGGGACCAATGAGCAGTTCTTC.

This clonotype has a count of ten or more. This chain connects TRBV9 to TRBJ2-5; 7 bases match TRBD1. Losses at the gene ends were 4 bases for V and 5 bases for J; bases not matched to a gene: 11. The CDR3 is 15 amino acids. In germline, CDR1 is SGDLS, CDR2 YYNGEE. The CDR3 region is CASSLRQGQGETQYF. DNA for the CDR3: TGTGCCAGCAGCTTAAGACAGGGCCAAGGGGAGACCCAGTACTTC.

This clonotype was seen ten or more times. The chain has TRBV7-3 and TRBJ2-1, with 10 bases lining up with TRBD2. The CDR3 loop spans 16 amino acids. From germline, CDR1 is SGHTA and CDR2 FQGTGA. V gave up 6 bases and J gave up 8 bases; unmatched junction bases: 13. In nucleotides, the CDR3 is TGTGCCAGCAGTCCCGGAGCTAGCGGGAGTTTGCATGAGCAGTTCTTC. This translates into CASSPGASGSLHEQFF.